A selection of T cell receptor beta chains follows, all from one sample in a study of cytomegalovirus exposure and HLA in healthy donors. The repertoire was sequenced with immunoSEQ multiplex PCR; TCRdb's copy has only in-frame clones and lacks some. The table shows under 200,000 clones, with roughly 77% occurring only once. Sequenced: PBMCs. Source of these receptors: a male donor in good health and CMV-seropositive. CDR3s include the opening cysteine and the closing phenylalanine or tryptophan. Fields, in order: clone size, V gene, J gene, D gene, CDR3 DNA, CDR3 protein. D genes are given only for firm matches. Clone size is shown for a subset of rows, as once, few, many or a class of expanded clone.

size: -; V: TRBV7-2; J: TRBJ2-5; D: -; DNA: TGTGCCAGCAGCTTACAGGAAGGAGAGACCCAGTACTTC; CDR3: CASSLQEGETQYF
size: -; V: TRBV9; J: TRBJ1-3; D: -; DNA: TGTGCCAGCAGCGACCTAGGGGATGGGGCAGGAAACACCATATATTTT; CDR3: CASSDLGDGAGNTIYF
size: -; V: TRBV6-4; J: TRBJ2-3; D: -; DNA: TGTGCCAGCAGGGCTAGGTTACAGGACGCGCAGTATTTT; CDR3: CASRARLQDAQYF
size: -; V: TRBV7-2; J: TRBJ2-3; D: -; DNA: TGTGCCAGCGGGGGCGGGTACCAGGAGTATTTT; CDR3: CASGGGYQEYF
size: once; V: TRBV4-3; J: TRBJ2-5; D: -; DNA: TGCGCCAGCAGCCAAGATGACGGGAGCGGGGAGACCCAGTACTTC; CDR3: CASSQDDGSGETQYF
size: -; V: TRBV7-2; J: TRBJ1-2; D: TRBD1; DNA: TGTGCCAGCAGCTTAGCGATGGGACAGCCCTATGGCTACACCTTC; CDR3: CASSLAMGQPYGYTF
size: -; V: TRBV7-3; J: TRBJ2-2; D: -; DNA: TGTGCCAGCAGCTTGCAGACTTCAAACACCGGGGAGCTGTTTTTT; CDR3: CASSLQTSNTGELFF
size: -; V: TRBV5-5; J: TRBJ2-7; D: -; DNA: TGTGCCAGCAGCTTGGCCAGATTATACGAGCAGTACTTC; CDR3: CASSLARLYEQYF
size: -; V: TRBV28; J: TRBJ1-2; D: TRBD1; DNA: TGTGCCAGCCCGAGCCCCCTAAACAGGGGGCGAAGTGGCTACACCTTC; CDR3: CASPSPLNRGRSGYTF
size: -; V: TRBV9; J: TRBJ1-1; D: TRBD1; DNA: TGTGCCAGCAGCGGGGATTTCCCGGGACAGGGAAGGACTGAAGCTTTCTTT; CDR3: CASSGDFPGQGRTEAFF
size: once; V: TRBV7-3; J: TRBJ2-5; D: -; DNA: TGTGCCAGCAGCTTAGCTGCTGGAGACGGGACCCAGTACTTC; CDR3: CASSLAAGDGTQYF
size: -; V: TRBV7-2; J: TRBJ1-2; D: TRBD1; DNA: TGTGCCAGCAGCTTAGTCGCGGCTAGACAGGGCGGGGGCTACACCTTC; CDR3: CASSLVAARQGGGYTF
size: -; V: TRBV6-5; J: TRBJ2-7; D: -; DNA: TGTGCCAGCAGGGCTTGGCAGACCTACGAGCAGTACTTC; CDR3: CASRAWQTYEQYF
size: once; V: TRBV2; J: TRBJ2-7; D: -; DNA: TGTGCCAGCAGAGGTCAGGATTACGAGCAGTACTTC; CDR3: CASRGQDYEQYF
size: -; V: TRBV12-5; J: TRBJ2-5; D: TRBD2; DNA: TGTGCTAGTGGTGCTAGCGGGAGGGAGACCCAGTACTTC; CDR3: CASGASGRETQYF
size: -; V: TRBV28; J: TRBJ2-5; D: -; DNA: TGTGCCAGCAGTTACCAACAGAGACTAGAGGAGACCCAGTACTTC; CDR3: CASSYQQRLEETQYF
size: -; V: TRBV5-4; J: TRBJ2-7; D: TRBD2; DNA: TGTGCCAACGGACTAGCGGGAGGGGACGAGCAGTACTTC; CDR3: CANGLAGGDEQYF
size: -; V: TRBV4-2; J: TRBJ2-5; D: TRBD2; DNA: TGTGCCAGCAGCCAGGGAGCGGGGGAGGAAGAGACCCAGTACTTC; CDR3: CASSQGAGEEETQYF
size: -; V: TRBV4-2; J: TRBJ2-5; D: -; DNA: TGTGCCAGCAGCCCCCGAGACAGGTTCCAAGAGACCCAGTACTTC; CDR3: CASSPRDRFQETQYF
size: few; V: TRBV5-6; J: TRBJ2-3; D: TRBD1; DNA: TGTGCCAGCAGCTTAAGGGGGACAGGGTATCCAGATACGCAGTATTTT; CDR3: CASSLRGTGYPDTQYF
size: few; V: TRBV4-1; J: TRBJ2-1; D: -; DNA: TGCGCCAGCAGCCAAGATCAGGCAGTGGCTGAGCAGTTCTTC; CDR3: CASSQDQAVAEQFF
size: -; V: TRBV5-1; J: TRBJ2-1; D: TRBD2; DNA: TGCGCCAGCAGCCCGGGGGGTTCATACAATGAGCAGTTCTTC; CDR3: CASSPGGSYNEQFF
size: -; V: TRBV6-5; J: TRBJ2-3; D: -; DNA: TGTGCCAGCAGTTCCCCGGGGGGCACAGATGCGCAGTATTTT; CDR3: CASSSPGGTDAQYF
size: -; V: TRBV15; J: TRBJ2-3; D: -; DNA: TGTGCCACCCGCGCCGGCGGGATGTACACAGATACGCAGTATTTT; CDR3: CATRAGGMYTDTQYF
size: -; V: TRBV28; J: TRBJ2-7; D: TRBD2; DNA: TGTGCCAGCAGTTTATGGGGTAGCGGGAGCTCGCATCAGTACTTC; CDR3: CASSLWGSGSSHQYF
size: -; V: TRBV7-6; J: TRBJ2-7; D: -; DNA: TGTGCCAGCAGCTTAGTGGAGGAGCTCTCCTACGAGCAGTACTTC; CDR3: CASSLVEELSYEQYF
size: -; V: TRBV7-7; J: TRBJ2-5; D: TRBD2; DNA: TGTGCTAGCAGCTCTAACGCCCGGGGGGGGGAGACCCAGTACTTC; CDR3: CASSSNARGGETQYF
size: -; V: TRBV10-2; J: TRBJ2-7; D: TRBD2; DNA: TGCGCCAGCAGTGAGGCGGGACTAGCGGGAGCTTTCTACGAGCAGTACTTC; CDR3: CASSEAGLAGAFYEQYF
size: -; V: TRBV6-6; J: TRBJ1-4; D: TRBD1; DNA: TGTGCCAGCAGTTACGGACAGGGGCAAAAACTGTTTTTT; CDR3: CASSYGQGQKLFF
size: -; V: TRBV5-1; J: TRBJ1-4; D: TRBD1; DNA: TGCGCCAGCAGCTTGGGGGGCCCAGGGGGCGGCCTTGAAAAACTGTTTTTT; CDR3: CASSLGGPGGGLEKLFF
size: -; V: TRBV5-4; J: TRBJ1-2; D: -; DNA: TGTGCCAGCGGAGGACTGCCGAACTATGGCTACACCTTC; CDR3: CASGGLPNYGYTF
size: -; V: TRBV29-1; J: TRBJ2-2; D: TRBD1; DNA: TGCAGCGTTGAAGGTAGGCCCGACAGGGCGAACACCGGGGAGCTGTTTTTT; CDR3: CSVEGRPDRANTGELFF
size: -; V: TRBV18; J: TRBJ1-2; D: -; DNA: TGTGCCAGCTCGCTGAGGGAAGAGGCCTATGGCTACACCTTC; CDR3: CASSLREEAYGYTF
size: -; V: TRBV19; J: TRBJ2-7; D: TRBD2; DNA: TGTGCCAGTAGCCAAACCGGGACTAACTCCTACGAGCAGTACTTC; CDR3: CASSQTGTNSYEQYF
size: once; V: TRBV30; J: TRBJ2-7; D: -; DNA: TGTGCCTGGAGTGTCAGTTTGGGCGGGGAGTACTTC; CDR3: CAWSVSLGGEYF
size: -; V: TRBV10-2; J: TRBJ1-1; D: -; DNA: TGCGCCAGCAGTCCACAAACGAACACTGAAGCTTTCTTT; CDR3: CASSPQTNTEAFF
size: -; V: TRBV15; J: TRBJ2-1; D: TRBD2; DNA: TGTGCCACCAGCACCCCGGGGGGGCCAGAGCAGTTCTTC; CDR3: CATSTPGGPEQFF
size: -; V: TRBV9; J: TRBJ1-2; D: -; DNA: TGTGCCAGCAGCCAAGGCGGGAGACAGAACTATGGCTACACCTTC; CDR3: CASSQGGRQNYGYTF
size: -; V: TRBV6-6; J: TRBJ1-2; D: -; DNA: TGTGCCAGCACCCAAACAGGGAACGGCTACACCTTC; CDR3: CASTQTGNGYTF
size: -; V: TRBV5-4; J: TRBJ2-2; D: -; DNA: TGTGCCAGCACGGGGACGGGACTGAACACCGGGGAGCTGTTTTTT; CDR3: CASTGTGLNTGELFF
size: -; V: TRBV15; J: TRBJ1-4; D: TRBD1; DNA: TGTGCCACCAGCGGAGGACAGGGCACTGCAACTAATGAAAAACTGTTTTTT; CDR3: CATSGGQGTATNEKLFF
size: -; V: TRBV5-3; J: TRBJ2-3; D: -; DNA: TGTGCCAGAAGCTTGGAGTCGGGCAGGGATAGCACAGATACGCAGTATTTT; CDR3: CARSLESGRDSTDTQYF
size: -; V: TRBV15; J: TRBJ2-4; D: -; DNA: TGTGCCACCAGCAGGACCCCTATAGCGGACCTAGCCAAAAACATTCAGTACTTC; CDR3: CATSRTPIADLAKNIQYF
size: -; V: TRBV5-1; J: TRBJ2-2; D: -; DNA: TGCGCCAGCAGCTTGATCAGGGGGGACATCGGCGGGGAGCTGTTTTTT; CDR3: CASSLIRGDIGGELFF
size: -; V: TRBV2; J: TRBJ2-1; D: TRBD2; DNA: TGTGCCAGCAGTTTACTAGCGGGGGGGCAGGGAAATGAGCAGTTCTTC; CDR3: CASSLLAGGQGNEQFF
size: -; V: TRBV9; J: TRBJ2-1; D: TRBD2; DNA: TGTGCCAGCAGCAGTAGAGAGGGGAGGGGTAGTGAGCAGTTCTTC; CDR3: CASSSREGRGSEQFF
size: -; V: TRBV11-2; J: TRBJ2-3; D: -; DNA: TGTGCCAGCCGCCTAGGAGCGGGCACAGATACGCAGTATTTT; CDR3: CASRLGAGTDTQYF
size: -; V: TRBV5-6; J: TRBJ2-2; D: TRBD1; DNA: TGTGCCAGCAGCTTGCACCTTTTTTCGGGACAGGGCATCAACGGGGAGCTGTTTTTT; CDR3: CASSLHLFSGQGINGELFF
size: -; V: TRBV6-1; J: TRBJ1-1; D: -; DNA: TGTGCCAGCAGTGAAGCGGCCCGGGGGGCCTTGAACACTGAAGCTTTCTTT; CDR3: CASSEAARGALNTEAFF
size: once; V: TRBV7-3; J: TRBJ2-3; D: TRBD2; DNA: TGTGCCAGCAGCTCCGAGCCGCGGGGGATAGCAGATACGCAGTATTTT; CDR3: CASSSEPRGIADTQYF
size: -; V: TRBV19; J: TRBJ2-2; D: -; DNA: TGTGCCAGTAGTATAGTAGGGGCCGGGGAGCTGTTTTTT; CDR3: CASSIVGAGELFF
size: once; V: TRBV9; J: TRBJ2-1; D: -; DNA: TGTGCCAGCAGCGTGAGTAGCTCCTACAATGAGCAGTTCTTC; CDR3: CASSVSSSYNEQFF
size: -; V: TRBV7-9; J: TRBJ2-7; D: TRBD1; DNA: TGTGCCAGCAGCCCCCCGGGACAGACCTACGAGCAGTACTTC; CDR3: CASSPPGQTYEQYF
size: -; V: TRBV5-1; J: TRBJ1-1; D: -; DNA: TGCGCCAGCAGCTTGATTTATATGACTTTTTATGCTTTCTTT; CDR3: CASSLIYMTFYAFF
size: -; V: TRBV14; J: TRBJ2-3; D: TRBD2; DNA: TGTGCCAGCAGCCAGGCGGCTAGCGGGAGCTTCACAGATACGCAGTATTTT; CDR3: CASSQAASGSFTDTQYF
size: -; V: TRBV30; J: TRBJ1-1; D: TRBD1; DNA: TGTGCCTGCGACAGGGGGATAAACACTGAAGCTTTCTTT; CDR3: CACDRGINTEAFF
size: -; V: TRBV6-6; J: TRBJ1-3; D: -; DNA: TGTGCCAGCAGTTACTCGGCGGGGGGCGGGAACACCATATATTTT; CDR3: CASSYSAGGGNTIYF
size: once; V: TRBV5-1; J: TRBJ1-6; D: -; DNA: TGCGCCAGCAGCTTCGGAGACTATAATTCACCCCTCCACTTT; CDR3: CASSFGDYNSPLHF
size: once; V: TRBV6-1; J: TRBJ2-3; D: TRBD1; DNA: TGTGCCAGCAGTGCCCCGGGACAGGGGAGCACAGATACGCAGTATTTT; CDR3: CASSAPGQGSTDTQYF
size: once; V: TRBV27; J: TRBJ1-1; D: TRBD1; DNA: TGTGCCAGCAGTCCGACTCAGGGGGTCATGAACACTGAAGCTTTCTTT; CDR3: CASSPTQGVMNTEAFF